One and the same sample provided the 31 T cell receptor beta chains below, sequenced in a study of identifying expanded T cells in peripheral blood. Assay used: immunoSEQ multiplex PCR; TCRdb lists only in-frame clones, some missing. This table holds over 100,000 clones, 88% found once. The specimen sequenced was blood. Every receptor here comes from a person between 18 and 75 years old in good health.

The chain links TRBV9 to TRBJ1-2; 9 nucleotides match TRBD1. Trimming removed 0 bases from V and 2 bases from J; junction bases left unmatched: 2. Germline V gene lookup returns CDR1 SGDLS and CDR2 YYNGEE. The CDR3 runs 15 residues. CDR3 DNA: TGTGCCAGCAGCGTAGTAGGACAGGGGAACTATGGCTACACCTTC. Its translation: CASSVVGQGNYGYTF.

The genes are TRBV5-1 and TRBJ2-1; D is unclear. The V end was cut by 6 bases, the J end by 5 bases, with 12 bases between. The CDR3 has 13 residues. CDR1 is SGHRS and CDR2 is YFSETQ in the germline V gene. The CDR3 loop reads CASTLDQNNEQFF. The CDR3 bases are TGCGCCAGCACCCTAGACCAAAACAATGAGCAGTTCTTC.

About this clone: An end of the junction differs from the germline gene, which may be a read error. The rearrangement links TRBV2 to TRBJ1-5, with D possibly being TRBD1 (5 bases). Germline values: CDR1 SNHLY, CDR2 FYNNEI. CDR3 length: 14 amino acids. DNA of the CDR3: TGTGCCGGCAGTGCGCGGACATACTTTCAGCCCCAGCATTTT. Translation: CAGSARTYFQPQHF. The entire variable domain, with the rest obtained from reference TRBV2 and TRBJ1-5, is as follows: EPEVTQTPSHQVTQMGQEVILRCVPISNHLYFYWYRQILGQKVEFLVSFYNNEISEKSEIFDDQFSVERPDGSNFTLKIRSTKLEDSAMYFCAGSARTYFQPQHFGDGTRLSIL.

This clone was counted once. The chain employs TRBV5-1 and TRBJ2-5, with D hard to call. Germline V gene sequence: CDR1 SGHRS, CDR2 YFSETQ. V lost 0 bases and J lost 0, with 3 bases in between. This CDR3 spans 13 amino acids. The CDR3 spells CASSLEYQETQYF. The DNA for the CDR3 is TGCGCCAGCAGCTTGGAGTACCAAGAGACCCAGTACTTC.

The chain carries TRBV19 and TRBJ2-5; maybe TRBD2 (6 bases). The CDR3 spans 16 residues. The V and J ends lost 3 bases and 1 base respectively, with 15 bases between them. The germline gives CDR1 LNHDA, CDR2 SQIVND (reference sequence). The CDR3 DNA reads TGTGCCAGTAGTATGGGAGGCGACGGGTTCCAAGAGACCCAGTACTTC. It translates to CASSMGGDGFQETQYF. The variable domain in full, with the rest retrieved from reference TRBV19 and TRBJ2-5, is DGGITQSPKYLFRKEGQNVTLSCEQNLNHDAMYWYRQDPGQGLRLIYYSQIVNDFQKGDIAEGYSVSREKKESFPLTVTSAQKNPTAFYLCASSMGGDGFQETQYFGPGTRLLVL.

The count of this clone is one. The chain carries TRBV7-9 and TRBJ1-5; D ambiguous. V was clipped by 5 bases and J by 3 bases, with 14 bases between them. Germline V CDR1 and CDR2: SEHNR, FQNEAQ (reference sequence). This CDR3 is built from 15 residues. The CDR3 region is CASSGISEANQPQHF. CDR3 in DNA: TGTGCCAGCAGCGGCATCTCGGAGGCCAATCAGCCCCAGCATTTT.

CDR3 nucleotides: TGTGCCAGCAGTTTTTCGAGGAGCACAGATACGCAGTATTTT. It specifies CASSFSRSTDTQYF. This chain joins TRBV27 and TRBJ2-3; D unclear. The germline gives CDR1 MNHEY, CDR2 SMNVEV (reference sequence). This CDR3 comprises 14 residues. V was clipped by 3 bases and J by 0 bases, with 7 bases between them.

The chain carries TRBV7-3 and TRBJ2-1; TRBD2 matches at 11 bases. V lost 4 bases, J lost 7 bases, and 9 bases stayed unmatched. In germline, CDR1 is SGHTA, CDR2 FQGTGA. This CDR3 has 16 residues. CDR3: CASSSLLAGGPNEQFF. The CDR3 nucleotides are TGTGCCAGCAGCTCACTCCTAGCGGGGGGACCTAATGAGCAGTTCTTC.

V and J are TRBV21-1 and TRBJ2-7; the table's D call TRBD1 went unverified against the DNA. TRBV21-1 is marked as a pseudogene. This CDR3 has 17 residues. The CDR3 nucleotides read TGTGCCAGCAGCAAAAAACGCAGACAGGGGAGCTCCTACGAGCAGTACTTC. It encodes CASSKKRRQGSSYEQYF.

The chain recombines TRBV7-2 with TRBJ2-5; perhaps D is TRBD1 or TRBD2 (5 bases each). The ends were cut back, 8 bases at V and 5 bases at J, with 15 bases in the middle. There are 13 residues in the CDR3. CDR1 SGHTA and CDR2 FQGNSA come from the germline V gene. The CDR3: CASQRGVVETQYF. In DNA form, the CDR3 reads TGTGCCAGCCAAAGAGGGGTTGTCGAGACCCAGTACTTC.

V gene TRBV4-2 combines with J gene TRBJ2-7; no firm D call. The CDR3 runs 16 residues. Germline loops: CDR1 LGHNA, CDR2 YNFKEQ. With 1 base removed from V and 3 bases from J, the gap between germline ends came to 16 bases. CDR3 loop: CASSQALLGRNYEQYF. CDR3 in DNA: TGTGCCAGCAGCCAAGCCCTGTTGGGAAGGAACTACGAGCAGTACTTC.

This chain uses TRBV30 with TRBJ1-4, with D unclear. Trimming removed 7 bases from V and 8 bases from J, with 20 bases in between. CDR3 length equals 14 residues. Germline loops: CDR1 GTSNPN, CDR2 SVGIG (reference sequence). The CDR3 DNA is TGTGCCTCCAACCCTCGCCCCTCGCCAGAAAAACTGTTTTTT. Its translation is CASNPRPSPEKLFF. The full variable domain, completed using reference TRBV30 and TRBJ1-4, is SQTIHQWPATLVQPVGSPLSLECTVEGTSNPNLYWYRQAAGRGLQLLFYSVGIGQISSEVPQNLSASRPQDRQFILSSKKLLLSDSGFYLCASNPRPSPEKLFFGSGTQLSVL.

The chain recombines TRBV2 with TRBJ1-2; D is perhaps TRBD1 (5 bases). Germline loops: CDR1 SNHLY, CDR2 FYNNEI. V lost 6 bases to trimming and J lost 6 bases, with 14 bases between them. The CDR3 is made up of 13 amino acids. The CDR3 is CASRMGPAHGYTF. As DNA, the CDR3 is TGTGCCAGCAGAATGGGACCAGCACATGGCTACACCTTC.

The chain links TRBV7-2 to TRBJ2-1, with 9 bases lining up with TRBD2. Germline CDR1 is SGHTA and CDR2 is FQGNSA. The CDR3 contains 17 residues. With 3 bases clipped from V and 0 bases from J, the junction kept 6 bases outside the gene matches. The CDR3 nucleotides are TGTGCCAGCAGCTTGGCAGCGGGGGGCCGCTCCTACAATGAGCAGTTCTTC. It specifies CASSLAAGGRSYNEQFF.

The V call is TRBV2, the J call TRBJ2-7, with D tentatively TRBD1 (5 bases). V was trimmed by 2 bases and J by 1 base, leaving 6 bases between them. In germline, CDR1 is SNHLY, CDR2 FYNNEI. This CDR3 comprises 13 residues. CDR3 protein: CASSERGSYEQYF. CDR3 bases: TGTGCCAGCAGTGAAAGGGGTTCCTACGAGCAGTACTTC.

The V call is TRBV6-1, the J call TRBJ2-7; D possibly corresponds to TRBD2 (5 bases). V was trimmed by 1 base and J by 7 bases, leaving 14 bases between them. CDR1 is MNHNS, CDR2 SASEGT, per germline. This CDR3 spans 14 amino acids. CDR3 loop: CASSEGLVGLEQYF. The CDR3 nucleotides read TGTGCCAGCAGTGAAGGGCTTGTCGGACTGGAGCAGTACTTC.

The chain combines TRBV19 with TRBJ1-5; TRBD1 is a possible D gene (5 bases). Between the trimmed V and J ends, which lost 8 bases and 2 bases, there was a span of 19 bases. Germline V lookup: CDR1 LNHDA, CDR2 SQIVND (reference sequence). The CDR3 covers 16 residues. The chain's CDR3 is CASERRQSRGNQPQHF. CDR3 nucleotide sequence: TGTGCCAGTGAGAGACGACAGTCGAGGGGCAATCAGCCCCAGCATTTT. The whole variable domain, filled in from reference TRBV19 and TRBJ1-5, reads DGGITQSPKYLFRKEGQNVTLSCEQNLNHDAMYWYRQDPGQGLRLIYYSQIVNDFQKGDIAEGYSVSREKKESFPLTVTSAQKNPTAFYLCASERRQSRGNQPQHFGDGTRLSIL.

The chain couples TRBV11-2 to TRBJ2-7; possibly TRBD1 or TRBD2 for D (6 bases each). Germline values: CDR1 SGHAT, CDR2 FQNNGV. This CDR3 comprises 15 residues. Trimming stripped 2 bases from V and 6 bases from J, with 17 bases between. The DNA for the CDR3 is TGTGCCAGCAGCTTACAGTATGGGGGGCACTCCGAGCAGTACTTC. Protein sequence: CASSLQYGGHSEQYF.

J is TRBJ1-1 and V is TRBV5-1; 9 bases map to TRBD1. The ends lost 4 bases at V and 6 bases at J; junction bases unmatched: 10. This CDR3 region has 15 residues. Germline values: CDR1 SGHRS, CDR2 YFSETQ. Here the CDR3 reads CASSETGGGLAEAFF. CDR3 coding DNA: TGCGCCAGCAGCGAAACAGGGGGCGGTCTGGCTGAAGCTTTCTTT.

The chain employs TRBV6-5 and TRBJ1-3; a weak D match, TRBD1 (5 bases). V was trimmed by 0 bases and J by 3 bases, leaving 9 bases between them. Per the germline V gene, CDR1 is MNHEY and CDR2 is SVGAGI. CDR3 size: 15 residues. The CDR3 reads CASSYSRGIGNTIYF. CDR3 DNA: TGTGCCAGCAGTTACTCAAGGGGTATTGGAAACACCATATATTTT.

J is TRBJ2-1 and V is TRBV2, with a possible D match to TRBD2 (6 bases). Germline V CDR1 and CDR2: SNHLY, FYNNEI. This CDR3 has 13 residues. The V end was cut by 9 bases, the J end by 8 bases, with 17 bases between. The CDR3 sequence is CASTTDRRDEQFF. CDR3 bases: TGTGCCAGTACCACAGACCGGAGGGATGAGCAGTTCTTC.

The chain joins TRBV9 to TRBJ2-3, with 11 positions matching TRBD2. This CDR3 contains 18 residues. V gave up 0 bases and J gave up 4 bases; unmatched junction bases: 10. CDR1 is SGDLS and CDR2 is YYNGEE in the germline V gene. Written as DNA, the CDR3 is TGTGCCAGCAGCGTAGCTACTCTAGCGGGAGGAGGGGCAGATACGCAGTATTTT. Its translation is CASSVATLAGGGADTQYF. The full variable domain, rest sourced from reference TRBV9 and TRBJ2-3, is DSGVTQTPKHLITATGQRVTLRCSPRSGDLSVYWYQQSLDQGLQFLIQYYNGEERAKGNILERFSAQQFPDLHSELNLSSLELGDSALYFCASSVATLAGGGADTQYFGPGTRLTVL.

This chain uses TRBV9 with TRBJ1-2; D is uncertain. The CDR3 spans 14 residues. CDR1 is SGDLS and CDR2 is YYNGEE in the germline V gene. V shed 0 bases and J shed 4 bases, with 10 bases lying between them. The CDR3 region has the DNA TGTGCCAGCAGCGTAGTTGACACCACCTATGGCTACACCTTC. It encodes CASSVVDTTYGYTF.

The V gene is TRBV5-4, the J gene TRBJ2-3; unclear D gene. V lost 0 bases to trimming and J lost 4 bases, with 9 bases between them. Germline V lookup: CDR1 SGHNT, CDR2 YYREEE (reference sequence). The CDR3 is made up of 14 amino acids. For the CDR3, the DNA is TGTGCCAGCAGCTTGGATAGTATCCCAGATACGCAGTATTTT. It translates to CASSLDSIPDTQYF.

The chain recombines TRBV29-1 with TRBJ2-3; D is ambiguous. V was shortened by 7 bases and J by 4 bases, with 12 bases between the two germline ends. The CDR3 contains 12 residues. CDR1 is SQVTM, CDR2 ANQGSEA, per germline. The CDR3 protein is CSAEGRADTQYF. CDR3 in DNA: TGCAGCGCCGAAGGTAGGGCAGATACGCAGTATTTT.

V gene TRBV5-1 combines with J gene TRBJ2-4; 8 bases map to TRBD1. The CDR3 runs to 13 residues. Trimming cost V 5 bases and J 10 bases; bases outside gene matches: 8. Germline V gene sequence: CDR1 SGHRS, CDR2 YFSETQ. The CDR3 DNA is TGCGCCAGCAGTCCCCGGCAGGGGGCAATTCAGTACTTC. Translation gives CASSPRQGAIQYF.

The table lists this clone with a count of one. The chain is built from TRBV21-1 and TRBJ1-1; TRBD1 is the table's D call and was not checked against the DNA. TRBV21-1 is shown as a pseudogene. The CDR3 is 14 residues long. This chain's CDR3 is CASSKPDRDTEAFF. CDR3 DNA sequence: TGTGCCAGCAGCAAACCGGACAGGGACACTGAAGCTTTCTTT.

CDR3 amino acids: CASSLQGLTEQYF. The CDR3 region has the DNA TGTGCCAGCAGCTTACAGGGGTTAACTGAGCAGTACTTC. The chain couples TRBV7-6 to TRBJ2-7; TRBD1 is a possible D gene (6 bases). From germline, CDR1 is SGHVS and CDR2 FNYEAQ. The CDR3 contains 13 residues. V gave up 2 bases and J gave up 7 bases, with 12 bases separating them.

This chain uses TRBV25-1 with TRBJ2-3; weak D call: TRBD1 (6 bases). The V gene lost 2 bases and the J gene lost 1 base, with 7 bases spanning the gap. This CDR3 contains 14 residues. CDR1 and CDR2 (germline): MGHDK, SYGVNS. The CDR3 loop reads CASSEGGRTDTQYF. The CDR3 DNA reads as TGTGCCAGCAGTGAAGGGGGCCGCACAGATACGCAGTATTTT.

This clone has only a few counts. The sample holds other DNA sequences that translate to the same CDR3. The chain employs TRBV18 and TRBJ1-1; D unclear. V was cut by 2 bases and J by 5 bases, with 6 bases left in between. Germline V lookup: CDR1 KGHSH, CDR2 LQKENI. The CDR3 runs to 12 residues. Here the CDR3 DNA reads TGTGCCAGCTCACCAACCGGAACTGAAGCTTTCTTT. It specifies CASSPTGTEAFF.

The chain couples TRBV28 to TRBJ2-2; 8 nucleotides agree with TRBD2. Germline trimming cut 5 bases from V and 4 bases from J; bases unmatched to any gene: 9. The CDR3 has 16 amino acids. The germline CDR1 and CDR2 sequences are MDHEN and SYDVKM. The CDR3 nucleotides read TGTGCCAGCAGTGGTCAAGCGGGAGTATCCACCGGGGAGCTGTTTTTT. Its translation is CASSGQAGVSTGELFF. The full variable domain, rest sourced from reference TRBV28 and TRBJ2-2, is DVKVTQSSRYLVKRTGEKVFLECVQDMDHENMFWYRQDPGLGLRLIYFSYDVKMKEKGDIPEGYSVSREKKERFSLILESASTNQTSMYLCASSGQAGVSTGELFFGEGSRLTVL.